Described below is a single TCR beta chain sequence and its context. What antigen it recognizes has not been identified. Base qualities are missing; no much larger clone stands one base away. The V end loses 4 bases and the J end loses 6 bases, and a stretch of 9 bases separates them. The germline V gene (reference sequence) specifies LGHDT as CDR1 and YNNKEL as CDR2. The CDR3, from cysteine to phenylalanine, totals 12 residues. Just the 36-base CDR3 DNA is kept, in frame starting at base 1. Another Seattle source contributed samples from volunteer blood donors who had recovered from COVID-19. Whole blood was collected in K2EDTA tubes by collaborating institutions according to the institutions' own protocols. Collaborator samples were shipped for TCRbeta analysis as frozen whole blood, isolated PBMCs, or DNA extracted from either sample type. The source of the sample is a study of blood T cell repertoires in COVID-19 (dated by TCRdb to the early 2020s). In the study overall: Samples covering the acute and convalescent phases of COVID-19 were provided by collaborators in the United States, Italy and Spain. The prospective study material was composed of cDNA or gDNA derived from T cells, B-cell-depleted T cells, or PBMCs. The dataset comprised deeply sampled blood TCRbeta repertoires from subjects exposed to, actively infected with, or recovered from COVID-19. A freely available public database, intended as a resource for researchers studying the immune response to SARS-CoV-2, is where the repertoires were released. The samples were drawn from the first 160 participants of the ongoing ImmuneRACE study and from 1,254 subjects provided by 6 global collaborators. The sample metadata nearly always contained a de-identified subject ID, COVID-19 status, age in years and sex. Where HLA class I and class II types were available, the types were taken from metadata supplied by the sample provider, not from assay-based typing. Summary of the overall study and its limitations: The amount of clinical and demographic metadata varied by source and participant and was provided uncurated.

The immunoSEQ Assay, a bias-controlled multiplex PCR, was used to amplify TCRbeta CDR3 regions from genomic DNA. The source study handled its data this way. The number of nucleated cells in each sample was estimated from the amplification of reference gene primers within the assay. Sequence reads were collapsed and filtered to measure the absolute abundance of every unique TCRbeta CDR3 rearrangement. For each sample, productive Simpson clonality was calculated as the square root of Simpson's diversity index over productive rearrangements. Not all clones reach the TCRdb copy of this immuneACCESS table, which keeps in-frame sequences only. Checked studies attribute under half of the gap to unresolved V genes and leave the rest unexplained. The V and J calls and clone size come from that table; D and trimming were worked out from the DNA. The sample table records some 160,000 clones; around four fifths of these occur just once. The ten most abundant clones make up approximately 19% of the sample.

The sequencing sample was made of peripheral blood. This sequence uses TRBV3-1 (or the pseudogene TRBV3-2) and TRBJ1-1; the D gene cannot be named for sure. The receptor was isolated from a woman between 65 and 79 years old who had recovered from COVID-19. For the CDR3, the sequence is CASSLSSAEAFF. The DNA is TGTGCCAGCAGCCTATCTTCCGCTGAAGCTTTCTTT.